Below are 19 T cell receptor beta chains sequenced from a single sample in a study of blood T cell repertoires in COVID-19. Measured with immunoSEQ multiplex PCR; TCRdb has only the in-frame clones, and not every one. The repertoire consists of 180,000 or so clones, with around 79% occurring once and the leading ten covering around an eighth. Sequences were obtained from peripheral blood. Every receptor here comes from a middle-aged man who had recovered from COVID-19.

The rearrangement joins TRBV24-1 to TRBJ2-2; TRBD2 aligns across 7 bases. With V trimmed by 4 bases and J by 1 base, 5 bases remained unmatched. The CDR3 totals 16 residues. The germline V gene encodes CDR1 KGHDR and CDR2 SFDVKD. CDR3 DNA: TGTGCCACCAGTGACTGGGGGGGGATGAACACCGGGGAGCTGTTTTTT. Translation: CATSDWGGMNTGELFF.

CDR3 nucleotide sequence: TGTGCCAGCAGCCTGACCGACAGGGGGTACGAGCAGTACTTC. This codes for CASSLTDRGYEQYF. This chain joins TRBV5-5 and TRBJ2-7; 9 bases agree with TRBD1. Germline V CDR1 and CDR2: SGHKS, YYEKEE (reference sequence). Unmatched junction bases numbered 6, after V lost 4 bases and J lost 4 bases. There are 14 residues in the CDR3.

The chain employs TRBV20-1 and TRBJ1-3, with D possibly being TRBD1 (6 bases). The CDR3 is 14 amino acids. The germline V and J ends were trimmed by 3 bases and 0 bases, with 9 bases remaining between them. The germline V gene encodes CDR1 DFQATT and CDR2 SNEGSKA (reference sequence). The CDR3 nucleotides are TGCAGTGCTAGTGAACAGGGCTCTGGAAACACCATATATTTT. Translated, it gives CSASEQGSGNTIYF.

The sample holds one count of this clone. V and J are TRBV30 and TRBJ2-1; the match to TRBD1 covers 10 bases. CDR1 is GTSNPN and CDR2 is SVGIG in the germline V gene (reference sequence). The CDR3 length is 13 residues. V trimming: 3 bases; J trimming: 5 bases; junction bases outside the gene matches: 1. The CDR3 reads CAWRDRGDNEQFF. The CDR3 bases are TGTGCCTGGAGGGACAGGGGGGACAATGAGCAGTTCTTC.

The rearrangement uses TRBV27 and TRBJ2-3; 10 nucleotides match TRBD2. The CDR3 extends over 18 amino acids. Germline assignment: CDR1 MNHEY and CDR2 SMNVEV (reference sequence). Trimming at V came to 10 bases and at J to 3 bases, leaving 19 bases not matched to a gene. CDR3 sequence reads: CATRLVGLAGEGTDTQYF. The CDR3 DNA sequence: TGTGCCACCCGGCTTGTAGGGCTAGCGGGAGAAGGTACAGATACGCAGTATTTT.

This CDR3 is CASSSVAGGFNEQFF. As DNA, the CDR3 is TGTGCCAGCAGTTCAGTAGCGGGAGGCTTCAATGAGCAGTTCTTC. The chain combines TRBV27 with TRBJ2-1, with 10 bases aligning to TRBD2. The length of the CDR3 is 15 residues. Germline assignment: CDR1 MNHEY and CDR2 SMNVEV (reference sequence). V was clipped by 4 bases and J by 6 bases; unmatched bases: 6.

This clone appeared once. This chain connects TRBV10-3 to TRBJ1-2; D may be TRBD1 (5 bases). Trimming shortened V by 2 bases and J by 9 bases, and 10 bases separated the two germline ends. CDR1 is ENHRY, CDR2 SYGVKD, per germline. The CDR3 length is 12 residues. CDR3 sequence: CAISEDSPSYTF. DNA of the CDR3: TGTGCCATCAGTGAGGACAGTCCGAGCTACACCTTC.

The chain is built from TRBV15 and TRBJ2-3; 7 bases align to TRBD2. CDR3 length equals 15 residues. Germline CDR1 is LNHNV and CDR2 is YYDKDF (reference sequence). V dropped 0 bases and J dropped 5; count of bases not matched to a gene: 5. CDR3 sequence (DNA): TGTGCCACCAGCAGAGAGGGGGGGGGAATAGATACGCAGTATTTT. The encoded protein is CATSREGGGIDTQYF.

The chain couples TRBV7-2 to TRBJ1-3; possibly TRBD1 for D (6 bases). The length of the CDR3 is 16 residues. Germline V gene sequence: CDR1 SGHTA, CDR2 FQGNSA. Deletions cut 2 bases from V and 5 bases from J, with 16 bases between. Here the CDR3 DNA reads TGTGCCAGCAGCTTAATGCCCAGGGGAGAAAGAAACACCATATATTTT. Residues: CASSLMPRGERNTIYF.

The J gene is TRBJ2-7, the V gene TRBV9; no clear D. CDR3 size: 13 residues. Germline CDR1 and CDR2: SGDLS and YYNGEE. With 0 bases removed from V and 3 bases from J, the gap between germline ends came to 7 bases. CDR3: CASSVGPGYEQYF. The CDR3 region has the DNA TGTGCCAGCAGCGTAGGCCCAGGCTACGAGCAGTACTTC.

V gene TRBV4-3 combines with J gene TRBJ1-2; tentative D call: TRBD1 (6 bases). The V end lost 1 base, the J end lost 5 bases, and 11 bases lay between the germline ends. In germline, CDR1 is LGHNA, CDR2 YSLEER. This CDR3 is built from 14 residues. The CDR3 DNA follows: TGCGCCAGCAGCCAAGTAGACAGGCGATATGGCTACACCTTC. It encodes CASSQVDRRYGYTF.

The CDR3 region is CASRSQTGSLTGELFF. The CDR3 coding sequence is TGTGCCAGCAGGTCCCAGACAGGGAGCCTCACCGGGGAGCTGTTTTTT. The chain recombines TRBV11-2 with TRBJ2-2, with 7 bases aligning to TRBD1. Trimming removed 6 bases from V and 4 bases from J; junction bases left unmatched: 11. Germline V gives CDR1 SGHAT, CDR2 FQNNGV. The CDR3 runs to 16 residues.

CDR3 residues: CASRQTGIYGYTF. The CDR3 DNA sequence: TGTGCCAGCAGACAGACAGGGATCTATGGCTACACCTTC. This chain joins TRBV6-5 and TRBJ1-2; 7 nucleotides align to TRBD1. Trimming cost V 6 bases and J 4 bases; bases outside gene matches: 5. The CDR3 contains 13 residues. Germline lookup yields CDR1 MNHEY and CDR2 SVGAGI.

This CDR3 reads CASSQDFDRGRGGYTF. The DNA of the CDR3 is TGTGCCAGCAGCCAAGATTTCGACAGGGGGCGGGGTGGCTACACCTTC. The V and J genes are TRBV4-2 and TRBJ1-2; TRBD1 agrees at 10 bases. The CDR3 covers 16 residues. Germline values: CDR1 LGHNA, CDR2 YNFKEQ. J was trimmed by 7 bases and V by 0 bases; bases with no gene match: 8.

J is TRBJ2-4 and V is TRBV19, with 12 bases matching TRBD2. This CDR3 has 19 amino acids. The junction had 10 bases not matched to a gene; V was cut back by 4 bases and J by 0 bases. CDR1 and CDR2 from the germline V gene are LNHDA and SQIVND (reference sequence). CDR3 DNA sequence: TGTGCCAGTAGTACAGGACTAGCGGGATCAGGGAGAGCCAAAAACATTCAGTACTTC. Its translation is CASSTGLAGSGRAKNIQYF.

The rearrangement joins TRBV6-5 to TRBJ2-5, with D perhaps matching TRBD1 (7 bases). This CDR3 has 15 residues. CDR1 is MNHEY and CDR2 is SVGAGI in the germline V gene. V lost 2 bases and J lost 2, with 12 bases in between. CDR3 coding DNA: TGTGCCAGCAGTTACCTTCCAGGGGGGCAAGAGACCCAGTACTTC. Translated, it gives CASSYLPGGQETQYF.

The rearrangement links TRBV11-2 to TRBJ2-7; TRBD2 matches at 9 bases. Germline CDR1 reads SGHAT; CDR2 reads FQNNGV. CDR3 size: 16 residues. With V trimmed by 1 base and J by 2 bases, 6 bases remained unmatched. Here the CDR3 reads CASSLGPASGAYEQYF. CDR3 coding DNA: TGTGCCAGCAGCTTAGGGCCGGCTAGCGGGGCCTACGAGCAGTACTTC. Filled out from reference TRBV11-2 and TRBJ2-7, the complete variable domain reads EAGVAQSPRYKIIEKRQSVAFWCNPISGHATLYWYQQILGQGPKLLIQFQNNGVVDDSQLPKDRFSAERLKGVDSTLKIQPAKLEDSAVYLCASSLGPASGAYEQYFGPGTRLTVT.

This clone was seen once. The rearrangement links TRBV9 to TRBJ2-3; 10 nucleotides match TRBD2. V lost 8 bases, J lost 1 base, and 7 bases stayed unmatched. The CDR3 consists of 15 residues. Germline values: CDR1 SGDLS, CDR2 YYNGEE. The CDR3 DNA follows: TGTGCCAGTACGCGGACTAGCGGTCGCACAGATACGCAGTATTTT. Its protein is CASTRTSGRTDTQYF.

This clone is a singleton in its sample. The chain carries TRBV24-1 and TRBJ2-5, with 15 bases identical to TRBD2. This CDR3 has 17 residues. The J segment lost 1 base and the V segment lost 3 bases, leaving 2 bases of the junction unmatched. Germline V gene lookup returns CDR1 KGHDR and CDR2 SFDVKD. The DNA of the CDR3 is TGTGCCACCAGTGATGGACTAGCGGGAGGGCCCCAAGAGACCCAGTACTTC. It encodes CATSDGLAGGPQETQYF.